The TCR beta chain described here comes from a study of blood T cell repertoires in COVID-19. In the study overall: Acute and convalescent COVID-19 samples came from the United States, Italy and Spain.

Germline V CDR1 and CDR2: SGHTA, FQGNSA. V was clipped by 2 bases and J by 3 bases, with 11 bases between them. The CDR3 loop spans 15 amino acids. Clones were read by immunoSEQ multiplex PCR, and TCRdb kept only the in-frame ones, dropping some. Of over 150,000 clones detected, 80% appear once; the ten largest clones hold 3% to 3.5%. The sample was PBMCs or T cells enriched from blood (not recorded which). V and J are TRBV7-2 and TRBJ1-5; D gene ambiguous. The TCR sequence derives from a woman aged 55-75 years who had recovered from COVID-19. The CDR3 protein is CASSLYGAINQPQHF. The DNA of the CDR3 is TGTGCCAGCAGCTTATACGGAGCCATCAATCAGCCCCAGCATTTT.